This T cell receptor beta chain derives from a study of long-term antiretroviral therapy in people with HIV (dated by TCRdb to about 2022). Regarding the study in general: The earliest samples were collected approximately a decade before the 2015 WHO recommendation for immediate ART, a period when ART was typically delayed until CD4 counts fell. A retrospective serial study tested whether ART initiation and durable HIV suppression were associated with changes in peripheral blood TRB repertoire composition and diversity. Of the 30 participants with HIV, ten to eleven were female. Test extractions of a monoclonal T-cell line alongside fewer than 40 polyclonal samples showed no cross-contamination during QIAcube processing. From some 33 adults with confirmed HIV infection, the cohort provided around 180 cryopreserved PBMC samples, gathered serially across a mean of around six years (range 1-12). What the work shows at the level of the full study, not this receptor alone: Unsorted PBMC were profiled instead of sorted CD4+ and CD8+ T cells because pre-ART samples had limited cell numbers. Starting ART was linked to a significant rise in TRB diversity, yet even with long-term ART the diversity remained significantly lower than in transplant donor controls. Compared with controls, HIV repertoires had narrower CDR3 length ranges, and the network structure pointed to an antigen-experienced repertoire that shifted only slightly toward naive after ART. Expanded TRB clones identified before ART initiation dominated the repertoire across all time points, though the dominance fluctuated and decreased in many PLHIV after ART. The samples span the years 2004 to 2017, and the ART regimens used may be less effective than current regimens. Because PBMC availability was limited, only the TCR beta chain was sequenced, with no alpha chain pairing. Inferences about post-ART repertoire changes were limited because no data were available on ART adherence, viral resistance or therapy changes.

To be included, a participant needed at least one PBMC sample from before ART initiation plus at least two post-ART samples. Every participant with HIV received treatment in the United States of America. Cryopreserved samples of roughly 0.95-10 million PBMC were thawed and washed before DNA extraction. At the time of the earliest PBMC sample, participants with HIV were aged between about 20 and 60 years. PBMC samples from each participant spanned 1-4 timepoints before ART initiation and 2-8 timepoints after ART initiation, with a median of 7 samples. Serial HIV viral load, CD4+ T-cell count, ART history and demographic data were obtained for every participant. A Qiagen kit on a QIAcube was used to extract genomic DNA from unsorted PBMC, with samples processed in batches of 12. The immunoSEQ hsTCRB v3.0 assay was used at survey level resolution to sequence the TRB variable region. TRB sequencing targeted a depth of roughly 35,000-55,000 T-cell genomes per sample. Pooled TRB libraries were sequenced on an Illumina MiSeq with a v3 150-cycle kit. The published analysis was carried out like this. Repertoire analysis ran in R within a reproducible Nextflow workflow covering QC, data transformation and analysis. LymphoSeq2, an R package for exploring AIRR-Seq data, was used to implement the custom analyses. Four samples that yielded fewer than 5000 total TRB sequences were excluded, so that some 190 HIV repertoires were analyzed. Among the 170 to 200 retained HIV repertoires, some 57 were collected before ART initiation and approximately 130 were collected after ART initiation. Each repertoire was downsampled to 5000 TRB nucleotide sequences, and summary statistics were averaged across 100 downsampling iterations. The analysis kept only TRB sequences whose CDR3 regions were at least seven amino acids long. A Shannon entropy-derived clonality score and the Gini coefficient were used to measure diversity. In the repertoire networks, any two of the top 5000 CDR3 amino acid sequences were connected whenever the two sequences differed by an edit distance of one. Antigen specificity groups and MHC restriction were predicted for TRB CDR3 amino acid sequences with GLIPH2. To flag known associations with CMV, EBV, HIV or tissue antigens, CDR3 amino acid sequences were compared against VDJdb and McPAS-TCR. Pre-ART, post-ART and control groups were compared with Wilcoxon signed-rank tests and Holm-Bonferroni correction. As stored in TCRdb, this immuneACCESS dataset retains in-frame rearrangements with V and J assigned. A fraction of the clones does not appear; measured against another copy, unresolved V genes explain less than half of the discrepancy, and the remainder lacks a known reason. V, J and clone size derive from that table, while D and trimming were established from the DNA sequence. Recorded for this sample are tens of thousands of clones; 70% to 90% of them occurred a single time. Less than 9.5% of the sample comes from the top ten.

In regard to this clone: Its antigen is not yet known. Base quality data are lacking; no much larger clone is found one base away.

CDR1 and CDR2 were assigned from the germline V gene (reference sequence) as MNHEY and SMNVEV. The CDR3 runs 12 residues from the cysteine to the phenylalanine. The read is trimmed to its CDR3 DNA, 36 bases read in frame from base 1. V was cut back by 4 bases and J by 0 bases, leaving a gap of 3 bases between them. Source: unsorted PBMCs, taken roughly 4.9 years after starting antiretroviral therapy. The rearrangement joined TRBV27 to TRBJ1-1; the D gene assignment is ambiguous. This sequence was found in a man in his forties or fifties with HIV. This receptor has the CDR3 CASSSVNTEAFF. The DNA reads TGTGCCAGCAGTTCTGTGAACACTGAAGCTTTCTTT.